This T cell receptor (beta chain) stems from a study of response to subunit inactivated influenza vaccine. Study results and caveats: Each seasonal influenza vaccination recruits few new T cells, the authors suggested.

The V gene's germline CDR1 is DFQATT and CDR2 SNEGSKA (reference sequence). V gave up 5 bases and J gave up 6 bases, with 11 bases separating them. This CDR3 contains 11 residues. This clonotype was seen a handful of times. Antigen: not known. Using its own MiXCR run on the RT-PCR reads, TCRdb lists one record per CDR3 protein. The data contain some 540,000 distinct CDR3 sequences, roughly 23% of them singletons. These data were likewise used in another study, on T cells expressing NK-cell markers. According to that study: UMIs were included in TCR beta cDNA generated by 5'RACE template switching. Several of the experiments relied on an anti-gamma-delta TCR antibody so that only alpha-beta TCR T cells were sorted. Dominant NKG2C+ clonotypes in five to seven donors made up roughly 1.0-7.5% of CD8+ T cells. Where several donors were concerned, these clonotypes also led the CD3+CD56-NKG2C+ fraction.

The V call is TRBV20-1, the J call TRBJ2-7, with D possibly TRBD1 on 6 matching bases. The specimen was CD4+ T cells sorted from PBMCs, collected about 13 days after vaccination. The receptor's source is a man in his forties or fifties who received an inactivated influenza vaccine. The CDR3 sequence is CSARRTAEQYF. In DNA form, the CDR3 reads TGCAGTGCTCGAAGGACAGCCGAGCAGTACTTC.